The sequence of this T cell receptor beta chain was determined in a study of blood T cell repertoires in COVID-19. Across the study: The United States, Italy and Spain provided the acute and convalescent COVID-19 samples. Sample material is recorded as cDNA or gDNA derived from T cells, B-cell-depleted T cells, or PBMCs.

This table comes from immunoSEQ multiplex PCR, and its TCRdb copy is limited to in-frame clones, with some not included. The sample comprises roughly 68,000 clones, about four fifths of which are singletons, and about 4% rests with the top ten. Participants came from fewer than 25 US areas, aged roughly 18 to 95 years. Donors were grouped by their self-reported clinical history. The sequenced material came from PBMCs or T cells enriched from blood (not recorded which). This clonotype was sampled from a woman in her 40s with acute COVID-19.

The CDR3 region has the DNA TGTGCCACCAGCAGAGGGGCTAGCCTTGAGCAGTTCTTC. Translated, it gives CATSRGASLEQFF. V usage is TRBV15 and J usage is TRBJ2-1; D may be TRBD2 (5 bases). Germline V gene lookup returns CDR1 LNHNV and CDR2 YYDKDF (reference sequence). Trimming took off 1 base at V and 9 bases at J, with 10 bases between the two ends. The CDR3 covers 13 residues.